One and the same sample provided the 23 T cell receptor beta chains below, sequenced in a study of blood T cell repertoires in COVID-19. Sequenced by immunoSEQ multiplex PCR; TCRdb stores in-frame clones only, minus some. The sample gives 100,000 or so clones, around 84% of which show up once; over 2% is in the top ten. The sequenced sample consisted of peripheral blood. The origin of the receptors is a human donor in a cohort sampled during active COVID-19.

The rearrangement joins TRBV4-3 to TRBJ2-3; 8 nucleotides agree with TRBD2. Trimming removed 1 base from V and 6 bases from J; junction bases left unmatched: 6. Germline-derived CDR1 and CDR2 are LGHNA and YSLEER. The CDR3 length is 15 residues. Here the CDR3 reads CASSQAGGPWDTQYF. Here the CDR3 DNA reads TGCGCCAGCAGCCAAGCGGGGGGGCCTTGGGATACGCAGTATTTT.

The gene calls are TRBV11-1 and TRBJ2-3; weak D call: TRBD1 (6 bases). V was clipped by 2 bases and J by 4 bases, with 7 bases between them. The CDR3 spans 13 residues. The germline V gene encodes CDR1 SGHAT and CDR2 FQDESV (reference sequence). As DNA, the CDR3 is TGTGCCAGCAGCTTAACAGGGCCAGATACGCAGTATTTT. This encodes CASSLTGPDTQYF. Full variable domain (missing parts from reference TRBV11-1 and TRBJ2-3): EAEVAQSPRYKITEKSQAVAFWCDPISGHATLYWYRQILGQGPELLVQFQDESVVDDSQLPKDRFSAERLKGVDSTLKIQPAELGDSAMYLCASSLTGPDTQYFGPGTRLTVL.

The chain carries TRBV28 and TRBJ2-7; no firm D call. The CDR3 is 12 amino acids. CDR1 and CDR2 (germline): MDHEN, SYDVKM. The ends were cut back, 1 base at V and 6 bases at J, with 7 bases in the middle. The CDR3 DNA reads as TGTGCCAGCAGTTTATCGGTTGCCGAGCAGTACTTC. Amino acid sequence: CASSLSVAEQYF.

This clone showed up just a few times. This chain connects TRBV10-3 to TRBJ2-5; 9 nucleotides line up with TRBD2. Germline V gene data show CDR1 as ENHRY and CDR2 as SYGVKD. The CDR3 totals 15 residues. V shed 0 bases and J 4 bases; nucleotides not matched to a gene: 3. The CDR3 nucleotides are TGTGCCATCAGTGAGTCGGGACTAGCAGGAGAGACCCAGTACTTC. Translating gives CAISESGLAGETQYF.

The J gene is TRBJ1-1, the V gene TRBV6-5; maybe TRBD1 (6 bases). The CDR3 sequence is 15 residues long. Germline lookup yields CDR1 MNHEY and CDR2 SVGAGI. V was clipped by 6 bases and J by 1 base, with 15 bases between them. This chain's CDR3 is CASSWNRVSNTEAFF. The CDR3 DNA sequence: TGTGCCAGCAGCTGGAACAGGGTATCGAACACTGAAGCTTTCTTT.

This clone was seen a single time. CDR3 nucleotides: TGTGCCATCGACCCCGTCGGACAGTCCTACGAGCAGTACTTC. Its translation is CAIDPVGQSYEQYF. The genes are TRBV7-2 and TRBJ2-7, with D possibly matching TRBD1 (6 bases). The CDR3 has 14 residues. V was clipped by 10 bases and J by 1 base, with 17 bases between them. Germline CDR1 SGHTA, CDR2 FQGNSA.

V is TRBV4-3 and J is TRBJ1-2; 8 bases agree with TRBD1. Germline values: CDR1 LGHNA, CDR2 YSLEER. The CDR3 runs to 17 residues. With 0 bases clipped from V and 4 bases from J, the junction kept 10 bases outside the gene matches. The CDR3 bases are TGCGCCAGCAGCCAAGACCCTCAGGGGGCCGCTTCCTATGGCTACACCTTC. It yields the protein CASSQDPQGAASYGYTF.

The sample holds many counts of this clone. The chain recombines TRBV4-1 with TRBJ2-1; possible D gene TRBD2, 6 bases. V shed 5 bases and J shed 3 bases, with 8 bases lying between them. Germline lookup yields CDR1 MGHRA and CDR2 YSYEKL. This CDR3 is 13 amino acids long. The CDR3: CASSRDFYNEQFF. The CDR3 DNA is TGCGCCAGCAGCAGGGACTTCTACAATGAGCAGTTCTTC.

The gene calls are TRBV28 and TRBJ2-1; 8 positions match TRBD2. The CDR3 is 16 residues long. After removal of 1 base from V and 4 bases from J, the junction contained 6 bases not matched to a gene. The V gene's germline CDR1 is MDHEN and CDR2 SYDVKM. CDR3 in amino acids: CASSLYLAGGYNEQFF. CDR3 coding DNA: TGTGCCAGCAGTTTATACCTAGCGGGTGGGTACAATGAGCAGTTCTTC.

The V and J genes are TRBV6-5 and TRBJ1-1; 8 bases agree with TRBD1. V dropped 6 bases and J dropped 4; count of bases not matched to a gene: 4. The CDR3 spans 13 residues. CDR1 is MNHEY, CDR2 SVGAGI, per germline. CDR3 in amino acids: CASRTTGGTEAFF. Written as DNA, the CDR3 is TGTGCCAGCAGGACAACAGGGGGCACTGAAGCTTTCTTT.

This chain joins TRBV20-1 and TRBJ1-2, with D unclear. Germline V gene data show CDR1 as DFQATT and CDR2 as SNEGSKA (reference sequence). The CDR3 is 14 amino acids. The V gene lost 3 bases and the J gene lost 0 bases, with 11 bases spanning the gap. The CDR3 is CSASAGLANYGYTF. Here the CDR3 DNA reads TGCAGTGCTAGTGCGGGGTTAGCTAACTATGGCTACACCTTC.

This clone was counted a single time. This rearrangement joins TRBV11-2 to TRBJ1-1; 8 positions match TRBD1. Trimming at V came to 2 bases and at J to 4 bases, leaving 6 bases not matched to a gene. Per germline, CDR1 SGHAT and CDR2 FQNNGV. The CDR3 spans 15 residues. Here the CDR3 DNA reads TGTGCCAGCAGCTTATCCTTGACAGGGGCCACTGAAGCTTTCTTT. Translation: CASSLSLTGATEAFF.

This chain links TRBV10-3 with TRBJ2-1, with no clear D. V lost 6 bases and J lost 9, with 9 bases in between. Germline-derived CDR1 and CDR2 are ENHRY and SYGVKD. The CDR3 has 11 residues. The CDR3 DNA is TGTGCCATCAGCCCGGAGAGTGAGCAGTTCTTC. Protein sequence: CAISPESEQFF.

This chain connects TRBV5-1 to TRBJ2-7, with D unclear. Deletions cut 0 bases from V and 0 bases from J, with 7 bases between. Germline values: CDR1 SGHRS, CDR2 YFSETQ. The CDR3 has 14 amino acids. The chain's CDR3 is CASSLERNSYEQYF. Here the CDR3 DNA reads TGCGCCAGCAGCTTGGAGCGCAACTCCTACGAGCAGTACTTC. The full variable domain, its missing parts supplied by reference TRBV5-1 and TRBJ2-7, is KAGVTQTPRYLIKTRGQQVTLSCSPISGHRSVSWYQQTPGQGLQFLFEYFSETQRNKGNFPGRFSGRQFSNSRSEMNVSTLELGDSALYLCASSLERNSYEQYFGPGTRLTVT.

The gene calls are TRBV5-1 and TRBJ2-7, with TRBD2 identical over 11 bases. The germline gives CDR1 SGHRS, CDR2 YFSETQ. Trimming at V came to 1 base and at J to 3 bases, leaving 9 bases not matched to a gene. CDR3 length: 17 residues. CDR3 nucleotide sequence: TGCGCCAGCAGCTTGTACACTAGCGGGGGAGGGATCTACGAGCAGTACTTC. Encoded protein: CASSLYTSGGGIYEQYF.

The rearrangement joins TRBV7-9 to TRBJ2-7; D is ambiguous. V dropped 4 bases and J dropped 4 bases, with 5 bases sitting between them. The CDR3 loop spans 11 amino acids. Per germline, CDR1 SEHNR and CDR2 FQNEAQ (reference sequence). This CDR3 is CASSWQYEQYF. The CDR3 nucleotides read TGTGCCAGCAGCTGGCAGTACGAGCAGTACTTC.

The chain is built from TRBV27 and TRBJ2-7; possibly TRBD2 for D (5 bases). Between the trimmed V and J ends, which lost 5 bases and 3 bases, there was a span of 20 bases. The CDR3 consists of 16 residues. Germline CDR1 MNHEY, CDR2 SMNVEV (reference sequence). For the CDR3, the DNA is TGTGCCAGCAGTCCCCTCGCGGGTCGTGGGAGCTACGAGCAGTACTTC. It is translated as CASSPLAGRGSYEQYF.

CDR3 sequence: CASSLVEGAGELFF. CDR3 DNA sequence: TGTGCCAGCAGCTTAGTGGAGGGAGCCGGGGAGCTGTTTTTT. The rearrangement joins TRBV11-2 to TRBJ2-2, with TRBD2 as a possible D gene (6 bases). Trimming took 1 base from V and 6 from J, leaving 9 bases between them. The CDR3 extends over 14 amino acids. CDR1 and CDR2 from the germline V gene are SGHAT and FQNNGV.

This sequence joins TRBV18 and TRBJ1-1; 8 nucleotides match TRBD1. Germline CDR1 and CDR2: KGHSH and LQKENI. With V trimmed by 0 bases and J by 5 bases, 11 bases remained unmatched. The CDR3 extends over 17 amino acids. The CDR3 loop is CASSPPEAGQGWTEAFF. CDR3 DNA: TGTGCCAGCTCACCACCGGAAGCTGGACAGGGTTGGACTGAAGCTTTCTTT. The full variable domain, in which reference TRBV18 and TRBJ1-1 provide the parts outside the CDR3, is NAGVMQNPRHLVRRRGQEARLRCSPMKGHSHVYWYRQLPEEGLKFMVYLQKENIIDESGMPKERFSAEFPKEGPSILRIQQVVRGDSAAYFCASSPPEAGQGWTEAFFGQGTRLTVV.

This chain joins TRBV14 and TRBJ2-3, with D unclear. V shed 3 bases and J shed 1 base, with 17 bases lying between them. Germline V gene sequence: CDR1 SGHDN, CDR2 FVKESK. The length of the CDR3 is 17 residues. The CDR3 sequence: CASSQRLSPVGTDTQYF. In DNA form, the CDR3 reads TGTGCCAGCAGCCAGCGACTCTCCCCCGTCGGCACAGATACGCAGTATTTT.

This sequence joins TRBV9 and TRBJ2-1; D gene ambiguous. The CDR3 length is 14 residues. Trimming stripped 1 base from V and 8 bases from J, with 13 bases between. Germline CDR1 is SGDLS and CDR2 is YYNGEE. The CDR3 DNA reads as TGTGCCAGCAGCGTAACTGCCCCCTTCGATGAGCAGTTCTTC. Its translation: CASSVTAPFDEQFF.

This clone was seen only once. The chain joins TRBV28 to TRBJ1-6; D unclear. CDR3 length equals 14 residues. Looked up from germline, CDR1 is MDHEN and CDR2 is SYDVKM. V lost 4 bases to trimming and J lost 7 bases, with 11 bases between them. CDR3 nucleotides: TGTGCCAGCAGTTCCCACCTTCGGAATTCACCCCTCCACTTT. The encoded protein is CASSSHLRNSPLHF.

The chain links TRBV5-8 to TRBJ1-6; perhaps TRBD1 as D (5 bases). CDR3 length equals 15 residues. Germline V gene data show CDR1 as SGHTS and CDR2 as YDEGEE. V lost 4 bases, J lost 8 bases, and 16 bases lay in between. The DNA of the CDR3 is TGTGCCAGCAGCAGCAGGGCCCCTGGGGATTCACCCCTCCACTTT. Translated: CASSSRAPGDSPLHF.